This T cell receptor (beta chain) is drawn from a study of T-cell memory formation after mild COVID-19. Across the whole study: TCR clusters were mostly confined to one donor each. Whole-study findings and limits: Largely, contracting CD4+ clones fell within CM and EM, and contracting CD8+ clones within EMRA. Within pre-infection memory, some responding clones were found, suggesting cross-reactive memory joined.

TCRdb analysed the 5' RACE reads with MiXCR anew, one entry per CDR3 protein. The data contain more than 450,000 distinct CDR3 sequences, about 20% of them singletons. Notes on this clonotype: Its antigen is unidentified.

With 6 bases removed from V and 2 bases from J, the gap between germline ends came to 11 bases. The CDR3 runs to 12 residues. CDR1 DFQATT and CDR2 SNEGSKA come from the germline V gene (reference sequence). The sequencing input was PBMCs or a T cell subset sorted from them (not recorded which). The TCR originated in an adult woman who had mild COVID-19 (a few samples of this study predate the infection). Cell type and time point are not known. J is TRBJ2-7 and V is TRBV20-1; D ambiguous. The DNA for the CDR3 is TGCAGTGCCAATGCGGAGACCTACGAGCAGTACTTC. This translates into CSANAETYEQYF.